This TCR beta chain stems from a study of T cells in Graves' hyperthyroidism and ophthalmopathy. This clonotype occurred many times. Amplification of TCR beta CDR3 regions was performed using RNA transcripts as template. The TCR CDR3 was amplified in a first-round RT-PCR using the HTBI primer set. MiXCR, applied by TCRdb to the multiplex PCR reads, yields one record per CDR3 protein. The sample carries roughly 640,000 distinct CDR3 sequences, about 16% recorded once. The length of the CDR3 is 14 residues. CDR1 SGHAT and CDR2 FQDESV come from the germline V gene (reference sequence). Trimming stripped 5 bases from V and 4 bases from J, with 14 bases between. Patients were excluded because of uncontrolled infection, other autoimmune disease, pregnancy or lactation.

The sequence was obtained from a woman aged 40 to 50 with Graves' ophthalmopathy. The sample consisted of blood. The V gene is TRBV11-1, the J gene TRBJ1-1; D possibly corresponds to TRBD1 (5 bases). In nucleotides, the CDR3 is TGTGCCAGCAGCGAACAGGCCGGTGGCACTGAAGCTTTCTTT. Amino acid sequence: CASSEQAGGTEAFF.